A single sample gave rise to the 27 T cell receptor beta chains below, sequenced in a study of control samples from healthy donors and cancer patients. The data were produced by immunoSEQ multiplex PCR, yet TCRdb's version contains in-frame clones alone and is incomplete. The sample carries 110,000 to 150,000 clones, 75% to 90% recorded once. The sample was blood. The receptor source for this set is a man aged 25-45 years in good health.

The CDR3 DNA is TGTGCCAGCAGCTTCAGGAGATCCTCCTACAATGAGCAGTTCTTC. Encoded protein: CASSFRRSSYNEQFF. The J gene is TRBJ2-1, the V gene TRBV5-6; no firm D call. Germline CDR1 SGHDT, CDR2 YYEEEE. Trimming stripped 2 bases from V and 0 bases from J, with 9 bases between. The CDR3 is made up of 15 amino acids.

The genes are TRBV2 and TRBJ2-3; TRBD1 aligns across 8 bases. Germline trimming cut 7 bases from V and 2 bases from J; bases unmatched to any gene: 5. The CDR3 sequence is 14 residues long. Germline CDR1 is SNHLY and CDR2 is FYNNEI. CDR3 nucleotides: TGTGCCAGCACCCCGGGACAGGTCACAGATACGCAGTATTTT. Translation gives CASTPGQVTDTQYF.

The DNA for the CDR3 is TGTGCCAGCAGCGTAGCTCCTAGCAGTCAAGAGACCCAGTACTTC. Amino acids: CASSVAPSSQETQYF. The chain uses TRBV9 and TRBJ2-5; perhaps TRBD2 as D (5 bases). CDR3 length: 15 amino acids. Germline V gene lookup returns CDR1 SGDLS and CDR2 YYNGEE. The V end lost 0 bases, the J end lost 2 bases, and 11 bases lay between the germline ends.

Only one count was recorded for this clone. CDR3 in DNA: TGTGCCAGCAGCCCCTGGACAGGGTACGGCACTGAAGCTTTCTTT. Its translation is CASSPWTGYGTEAFF. The chain couples TRBV5-4 to TRBJ1-1; 8 bases align to TRBD1. This CDR3 spans 15 amino acids. Unmatched junction bases numbered 9, after V lost 4 bases and J lost 4 bases. CDR1 is SGHNT and CDR2 is YYREEE in the germline V gene (reference sequence).

The genes are TRBV7-3 and TRBJ2-7; perhaps D is TRBD1 or TRBD2 (6 bases each). This CDR3 is built from 14 residues. Germline V CDR1 and CDR2: SGHTA, FQGTGA. V lost 9 bases and J 7 bases, leaving 22 bases between the germline ends. CDR3 in DNA: TGTGCCAGATCCCCGGTACAGGGAGGAGAGGAGCAGTACTTC. Protein: CARSPVQGGEEQYF.

The chain couples TRBV10-3 to TRBJ1-6, with a possible D match to TRBD1 (5 bases). The CDR3 runs to 15 residues. Trimming shortened V by 6 bases and J by 5 bases, and 14 bases separated the two germline ends. CDR1 and CDR2 (germline): ENHRY, SYGVKD. CDR3 nucleotide sequence: TGTGCCATCAGACAACCGGGACTGAATAATTCACCCCTCCACTTT. It translates to CAIRQPGLNNSPLHF.

The chain combines TRBV29-1 with TRBJ1-1; D ambiguous. This CDR3 spans 14 amino acids. The germline V gene encodes CDR1 SQVTM and CDR2 ANQGSEA. Trimming left V 4 bases short and J 2 bases short, with 14 bases between. CDR3 coding DNA: TGCAGCGTTGTAGTGGGAGGGATTAACACTGAAGCTTTCTTT. It is translated as CSVVVGGINTEAFF.

The chain employs TRBV2 and TRBJ1-6; D call uncertain. V was clipped by 5 bases and J by 7 bases, with 9 bases between them. The CDR3 covers 13 residues. The germline V gene encodes CDR1 SNHLY and CDR2 FYNNEI. CDR3 region: CASSLQHNSPLHF. CDR3 in DNA: TGTGCCAGCAGTTTACAGCACAATTCACCCCTCCACTTT.

About this clone: One end of the junction fails to match germline, which may point to a read error. J is TRBJ2-7 and V is TRBV10-3, with D unclear. From germline, CDR1 is ENHRY and CDR2 SYGVKD. CDR3 length: 16 amino acids. CDR3 in DNA: TGTGCCATCAGTGAGTCGAAAGCCAGAACCTCCCACGAGCAGTACTTC. Protein product: CAISESKARTSHEQYF.

The chain uses TRBV9 and TRBJ2-7; 11 bases line up with TRBD2. The CDR3 has 16 amino acids. Per germline, CDR1 SGDLS and CDR2 YYNGEE. Trimming at V came to 0 bases and at J to 2 bases, leaving 4 bases not matched to a gene. The CDR3 nucleotides are TGTGCCAGCAGCGTAGGGGTAGCGGGGGGGCCCTACGAGCAGTACTTC. Protein sequence: CASSVGVAGGPYEQYF.

In DNA form, the CDR3 reads TGTGCCAGCAGCTTGGTGTCGACAGGGAAGACTGAAGCTTTCTTT. This gives the protein CASSLVSTGKTEAFF. This sequence joins TRBV5-6 and TRBJ1-1; 7 bases map to TRBD1. The CDR3 extends over 15 amino acids. V shed 0 bases and J 5 bases; nucleotides not matched to a gene: 7. Germline CDR1 is SGHDT and CDR2 is YYEEEE.

In this sample, this clone turned up a few times. The rearrangement uses TRBV24-1 and TRBJ2-1; 11 bases fit TRBD2. After removal of 3 bases from V and 6 bases from J, the junction contained 3 bases not matched to a gene. CDR3 length: 15 residues. CDR1 is KGHDR, CDR2 SFDVKD, per germline. Written as DNA, the CDR3 is TGTGCCACCAGTGATATAGCGGGAGGGCTCAATGAGCAGTTCTTC. It specifies CATSDIAGGLNEQFF.

The genes are TRBV6-5 and TRBJ2-3; 7 positions agree with TRBD2. The ends lost 6 bases at V and 1 base at J; junction bases unmatched: 7. Germline CDR1 MNHEY, CDR2 SVGAGI. The CDR3 contains 15 residues. Here the CDR3 reads CASSTSGGGTDTQYF. CDR3 coding DNA: TGTGCCAGCAGCACTAGTGGGGGGGGCACAGATACGCAGTATTTT.

The chain employs TRBV5-1 and TRBJ2-2; TRBD2 matches 7 bases. CDR1 and CDR2 from the germline V gene are SGHRS and YFSETQ. The CDR3 length is 16 residues. Trimming at V came to 0 bases and at J to 0 bases, leaving 2 bases not matched to a gene. CDR3 bases: TGCGCCAGCAGCTTGGGGCTAGCGGCGAACACCGGGGAGCTGTTTTTT. It specifies CASSLGLAANTGELFF. Drawing the rest from reference TRBV5-1 and TRBJ2-2, the complete variable domain is KAGVTQTPRYLIKTRGQQVTLSCSPISGHRSVSWYQQTPGQGLQFLFEYFSETQRNKGNFPGRFSGRQFSNSRSEMNVSTLELGDSALYLCASSLGLAANTGELFFGEGSRLTVL.

The chain employs TRBV7-8 and TRBJ1-2, with TRBD1 matching over 10 bases. Unmatched junction bases numbered 12, after V lost 1 base and J lost 7 bases. Germline V gene sequence: CDR1 SGHVS, CDR2 FQNEAQ. The CDR3 consists of 17 residues. The CDR3 region has the DNA TGTGCCAGCAGCTTAGTATTTAGTGTGGGGGACAGGGGTGGCTACACCTTC. Its protein is CASSLVFSVGDRGGYTF.

The genes are TRBV5-4 and TRBJ2-7, with D maybe TRBD1 (6 bases). CDR3 length: 13 amino acids. V dropped 3 bases and J dropped 5 bases, with 12 bases sitting between them. Germline CDR1 SGHNT, CDR2 YYREEE (reference sequence). CDR3 region: CASSSRQENEQYF. The DNA of the CDR3 is TGTGCCAGCAGCTCCCGACAGGAAAACGAGCAGTACTTC.

This chain connects TRBV4-3 to TRBJ1-2; D is unresolved. Between the trimmed V and J ends, which lost 1 base and 7 bases, there was a span of 7 bases. Germline CDR1 and CDR2: LGHNA and YSLEER. This CDR3 has 12 residues. Written as DNA, the CDR3 is TGCGCCAGCAGCCAAGGGGCAAGTGGCTACACCTTC. It codes for CASSQGASGYTF.

The J gene is TRBJ2-5, the V gene TRBV11-3; D call uncertain. The CDR3 is made up of 15 amino acids. V shed 0 bases and J shed 0 bases, with 8 bases lying between them. Germline-derived CDR1 and CDR2 are SGHNT and YENEEA. The CDR3 spells CASSLDLSDQETQYF. For the CDR3, the DNA is TGTGCCAGCAGCTTAGATCTGAGCGACCAAGAGACCCAGTACTTC.

The chain carries TRBV30 and TRBJ2-7; TRBD2 is a possible D gene (5 bases). V was shortened by 2 bases and J by 4 bases, with 21 bases between the two germline ends. The CDR3 extends over 16 amino acids. Germline-derived CDR1 and CDR2 are GTSNPN and SVGIG (reference sequence). The CDR3 loop reads CAWSWTSEPLQYEQYF. The CDR3, as DNA: TGTGCCTGGAGTTGGACTTCCGAACCGCTCCAATACGAGCAGTACTTC. The whole variable domain, remainder taken from reference TRBV30 and TRBJ2-7, is SQTIHQWPATLVQPVGSPLSLECTVEGTSNPNLYWYRQAAGRGLQLLFYSVGIGQISSEVPQNLSASRPQDRQFILSSKKLLLSDSGFYLCAWSWTSEPLQYEQYFGPGTRLTVT.

This clone showed up just once. The V gene is TRBV5-6, the J gene TRBJ1-1; 8 bases agree with TRBD1. CDR1 and CDR2 from the germline V gene are SGHDT and YYEEEE. CDR3 length: 14 amino acids. V gave up 4 bases and J gave up 4 bases; unmatched junction bases: 6. CDR3 amino acids: CASSPGQGGTEAFF. The CDR3 DNA sequence: TGTGCCAGCAGCCCTGGACAGGGAGGCACTGAAGCTTTCTTT.

The chain couples TRBV6-5 to TRBJ1-4, with a weak D call TRBD1 (6 bases). The V end lost 4 bases, the J end lost 8 bases, and 20 bases lay between the germline ends. Per germline, CDR1 MNHEY and CDR2 SVGAGI. The CDR3 is made up of 16 amino acids. CDR3: CASSSLRGALGEKLFF. The CDR3 region has the DNA TGTGCCAGCAGTTCCCTCAGGGGAGCCCTCGGGGAAAAACTGTTTTTT.

The V call is TRBV15, the J call TRBJ1-6; D possibly corresponds to TRBD1 (6 bases). The CDR3 consists of 14 residues. The V end lost 3 bases, the J end lost 7 bases, and 10 bases lay between the germline ends. In germline, CDR1 is LNHNV, CDR2 YYDKDF (reference sequence). CDR3 protein: CATSSPGDNSPLHF. CDR3 DNA: TGTGCCACCAGCAGTCCAGGGGACAATTCACCCCTCCACTTT.

The chain couples TRBV20-1 to TRBJ1-1; D gene unclear. The ends were cut back, 3 bases at V and 3 bases at J, with 11 bases in the middle. Germline V gives CDR1 DFQATT, CDR2 SNEGSKA (reference sequence). The CDR3 contains 13 residues. For the CDR3, the DNA is TGCAGTGCTAGTCCATTTCTGGACACTGAAGCTTTCTTT. Protein product: CSASPFLDTEAFF.

The CDR3 DNA is TGTGCCAGCAGCTTAGGGGGTAACTATGGCTACACCTTC. Amino acid sequence: CASSLGGNYGYTF. The chain links TRBV7-9 to TRBJ1-2; no clear D gene. The CDR3 extends over 13 amino acids. V gave up 1 base and J gave up 1 base, with 4 bases separating them. The germline CDR1 and CDR2 sequences are SEHNR and FQNEAQ (reference sequence).

This chain uses TRBV4-2 with TRBJ1-3; D gene ambiguous. This CDR3 spans 15 amino acids. Germline V gene lookup returns CDR1 LGHNA and CDR2 YNFKEQ. Trimming stripped 10 bases from V and 0 bases from J, with 16 bases between. The chain's CDR3 is CATGLDPSSGNTIYF. CDR3 sequence (DNA): TGTGCCACCGGACTGGACCCTAGCTCTGGAAACACCATATATTTT.

This sequence joins TRBV12-3 or TRBV12-4 and TRBJ2-5; no reliable D call. Trimming left V 3 bases short and J 3 bases short, with 8 bases between. The CDR3 consists of 13 residues. CDR3 region: CASSLVGKETQYF. The CDR3 DNA reads TGTGCCAGCAGTTTGGTGGGGAAAGAGACCCAGTACTTC.

The gene calls are TRBV7-9 and TRBJ2-7; D possibly corresponds to TRBD2 (5 bases). This CDR3 is built from 15 residues. The ends were cut back, 3 bases at V and 2 bases at J, with 14 bases in the middle. The germline gives CDR1 SEHNR, CDR2 FQNEAQ (reference sequence). In nucleotides, the CDR3 is TGTGCCAGCAGCTTGGCGCAGCTCGGGGCCTACGAGCAGTACTTC. Protein: CASSLAQLGAYEQYF.